These 27 T cell receptor beta chains share one sample of origin, sequenced in a study of cytomegalovirus exposure and HLA in healthy donors (dated by TCRdb to between 2016 and 2019). Preparation of the library involved the immunoSEQ multiplex PCR assay. A mixture of 60 forward primers for TCR Vbeta segments and 13 reverse primers for TCR Jbeta segments was used in the multiplex PCR. The clones in this table, taken by TCRdb from immuneACCESS, are in-frame only. Not every clone is retained; where verified, under half of the shortfall comes from an unresolved V gene, and the cause of the rest is unknown. The sample includes 150,000 to 200,000 clones, with roughly 81% observed a single time. Jointly, the top ten make up about 2.1% of the sample. The sequenced sample was PBMCs. These receptor sequences come from a man younger than 35 in good health and CMV-seropositive.

CDR3 residues: CASSFQGWNTEAFF. The DNA of the CDR3 is TGTGCCAGCAGCTTCCAGGGGTGGAACACTGAAGCTTTCTTT. This chain connects TRBV7-8 to TRBJ1-1; possibly TRBD1 for D (6 bases). CDR1 and CDR2 from the germline V gene are SGHVS and FQNEAQ. Trimming cost V 3 bases and J 1 base, with 9 bases left between them. This CDR3 has 14 amino acids.

This chain uses TRBV19 with TRBJ1-1; D uncertain. This CDR3 is built from 15 residues. Trimming took 1 base from V and 1 from J, leaving 10 bases between them. Germline CDR1 is LNHDA and CDR2 is SQIVND (reference sequence). CDR3 sequence reads: CASSIARLENTEAFF. In nucleotides, the CDR3 is TGTGCCAGTAGTATAGCACGGTTAGAGAACACTGAAGCTTTCTTT.

V gene TRBV6-1 combines with J gene TRBJ1-3, with D unclear. This CDR3 is 15 amino acids long. Per the germline V gene, CDR1 is MNHNS and CDR2 is SASEGT. V lost 3 bases and J lost 4, with 13 bases in between. The CDR3 DNA follows: TGTGCCAGCAGTGATCTGGGCAGTTCGGGAAACACCATATATTTT. It is translated as CASSDLGSSGNTIYF.

The rearrangement links TRBV7-8 to TRBJ2-3, with unresolved D. The V gene lost 1 base and the J gene lost 6 bases, with 11 bases spanning the gap. Germline assignment: CDR1 SGHVS and CDR2 FQNEAQ. This CDR3 has 14 amino acids. The CDR3 region is CASSLVGNMDTQYF. For the CDR3, the DNA is TGTGCCAGCAGCTTAGTTGGCAACATGGATACGCAGTATTTT.

The gene calls are TRBV11-1 and TRBJ2-5, with D maybe TRBD2 (5 bases). V was shortened by 5 bases and J by 5 bases, with 15 bases between the two germline ends. CDR3 length equals 14 residues. CDR1 and CDR2 (germline): SGHAT, FQDESV (reference sequence). The DNA of the CDR3 is TGTGCCAGCAGCCGAAGAGGGAATCAGGAGACCCAGTACTTC. This encodes CASSRRGNQETQYF.

CDR3 in amino acids: CASRTGTSKYF. Written as DNA, the CDR3 is TGCGCCAGCAGGACCGGGACTAGCAAGTATTTT. The V and J genes are TRBV10-1 and TRBJ2-3; 9 positions agree with TRBD2. The CDR3 covers 11 residues. The V and J ends lost 6 bases and 13 bases, in that order; junction bases with no gene match: 5. Germline loops: CDR1 WNHNN, CDR2 SYGVQD (reference sequence).

The rearrangement joins TRBV19 to TRBJ1-5; 8 positions agree with TRBD1. The CDR3 has 15 amino acids. Trimming took 1 base from V and 4 from J; bases not matched to a gene: 3. CDR1 and CDR2 from the germline V gene are LNHDA and SQIVND (reference sequence). CDR3 residues: CASSIVRDRNQPQHF. Here the CDR3 DNA reads TGTGCCAGTAGTATAGTCCGGGACAGGAATCAGCCCCAGCATTTT.

This clone has just one count. The chain combines TRBV18 with TRBJ2-5, with no clear D. Trimming removed 3 bases from V and 1 base from J, with 9 bases in between. Germline-derived CDR1 and CDR2 are KGHSH and LQKENI. The CDR3 is 14 amino acids. In nucleotides, the CDR3 is TGTGCCAGCTCACCCTGGCCGGGCCAAGAGACCCAGTACTTC. It codes for CASSPWPGQETQYF.

The V and J genes are TRBV29-1 and TRBJ2-1; TRBD1 matches 9 bases. J was trimmed by 5 bases and V by 6 bases; bases with no gene match: 5. This CDR3 region has 13 residues. Germline CDR1 and CDR2: SQVTM and ANQGSEA. CDR3 residues: CSVKDRGDNEQFF. CDR3 DNA sequence: TGCAGCGTGAAGGACAGGGGAGACAATGAGCAGTTCTTC.

This clone was seen a handful of times. This chain uses TRBV6-5 with TRBJ2-1; tentative D call: TRBD2 (5 bases). Between the trimmed V and J ends, which lost 11 bases and 1 base, there was a span of 9 bases. Germline CDR1 and CDR2: MNHEY and SVGAGI. CDR3 length: 12 residues. The CDR3: CAAGVSYNEQFF. CDR3 nucleotides: TGTGCCGCCGGGGTGTCCTACAATGAGCAGTTCTTC.

The chain employs TRBV19 and TRBJ2-3; 8 bases are shared with TRBD1. V shed 4 bases, J shed 0 bases, and the junction held 6 bases outside the gene matches. Germline-derived CDR1 and CDR2 are LNHDA and SQIVND (reference sequence). The CDR3 consists of 16 residues. The CDR3 reads CASSRMTGASTDTQYF. The DNA of the CDR3 is TGTGCCAGTAGTAGAATGACAGGGGCGAGCACAGATACGCAGTATTTT.

The genes are TRBV19 and TRBJ2-7, with 7 bases identical to TRBD1. CDR1 LNHDA and CDR2 SQIVND come from the germline V gene (reference sequence). CDR3 length: 15 amino acids. J was trimmed by 0 bases and V by 5 bases; bases with no gene match: 7. The CDR3 nucleotides are TGTGCCAGTAGTTTACAGGGACAGAGCTCCTACGAGCAGTACTTC. Protein: CASSLQGQSSYEQYF.

This clone was seen once. The J gene is TRBJ2-7, the V gene TRBV4-3, with TRBD1 as a possible D gene (6 bases). This CDR3 spans 15 amino acids. CDR1 is LGHNA, CDR2 YSLEER, per germline. The germline V and J ends were trimmed by 0 bases and 2 bases, with 11 bases remaining between them. CDR3 nucleotides: TGCGCCAGCAGCCAAGAGGTAGGGGGAGCCTACGAGCAGTACTTC. Translated: CASSQEVGGAYEQYF.

The CDR3 sequence is CASSTRLAGSTDTQYF. DNA of the CDR3: TGTGCCAGCAGCACTAGACTAGCGGGTAGCACAGATACGCAGTATTTT. The chain links TRBV14 to TRBJ2-3, with 10 positions matching TRBD2. Germline CDR1 and CDR2: SGHDN and FVKESK. This CDR3 has 16 residues. J gave up 0 bases and V 5 bases, and 5 bases lay outside the gene matches.

This chain joins TRBV5-1 and TRBJ1-3, with TRBD1 identical over 7 bases. The CDR3 runs 16 residues. Germline V gives CDR1 SGHRS, CDR2 YFSETQ. V was pared by 0 bases and J by 3 bases, with 6 bases of the junction left unmatched. The CDR3 sequence: CASSLGQGAGGNTIYF. The CDR3 DNA reads as TGCGCCAGCAGCTTGGGACAGGGAGCGGGTGGAAACACCATATATTTT.

This clone was observed a few times. This chain links TRBV4-3 with TRBJ2-1, with 7 bases that match TRBD2. V lost 0 bases to trimming and J lost 4 bases; unmatched junction nucleotides: 3. Germline lookup yields CDR1 LGHNA and CDR2 YSLEER. The CDR3 is 15 amino acids. CDR3 bases: TGCGCCAGCAGCCAAGAGTGGGGGGGGTACAATGAGCAGTTCTTC. Its protein product is CASSQEWGGYNEQFF.

The V call is TRBV4-2, the J call TRBJ1-4, with TRBD1 as a possible D gene (6 bases). The CDR3 covers 16 residues. In germline, CDR1 is LGHNA, CDR2 YNFKEQ. The V gene lost 6 bases and the J gene lost 2 bases, with 16 bases spanning the gap. CDR3 coding DNA: TGTGCCAGCAGTCAAACACAGGGTGGGACTAATGAAAAACTGTTTTTT. Protein sequence: CASSQTQGGTNEKLFF.

The chain joins TRBV2 to TRBJ1-1; D may be TRBD1 (6 bases). V dropped 7 bases and J dropped 2 bases, with 11 bases sitting between them. Germline-derived CDR1 and CDR2 are SNHLY and FYNNEI. CDR3 length: 13 amino acids. This CDR3 is CASKAGTNTEAFF. The CDR3 nucleotides read TGTGCCAGCAAAGCAGGGACAAACACTGAAGCTTTCTTT.

This chain links TRBV5-1 with TRBJ2-7, with 9 bases that match TRBD1. The CDR3 covers 18 residues. The junction had 16 bases not matched to a gene; V was cut back by 1 base and J by 5 bases. CDR1 is SGHRS, CDR2 YFSETQ, per germline. The CDR3 sequence is CASSLYPKTGQGFNEQYF. Here the CDR3 DNA reads TGCGCCAGCAGCTTGTACCCGAAGACGGGACAGGGCTTTAACGAGCAGTACTTC.

The rearrangement links TRBV9 to TRBJ1-4; TRBD1 is a possible D gene (6 bases). The V gene lost 3 bases and the J gene lost 3 bases, with 12 bases spanning the gap. Germline CDR1 and CDR2: SGDLS and YYNGEE. The CDR3 extends over 15 amino acids. This CDR3 reads CASSETGTPNEKLFF. For the CDR3, the DNA is TGTGCCAGCAGCGAAACAGGGACACCTAATGAAAAACTGTTTTTT.

The V and J genes are TRBV7-6 and TRBJ1-5; maybe TRBD1 (6 bases). Trimming cost V 2 bases and J 6 bases, with 14 bases left between them. The CDR3 has 15 residues. Germline assignment: CDR1 SGHVS and CDR2 FNYEAQ. CDR3 nucleotides: TGTGCCAGCAGCTTAACCCTCGGGGGGGCTCAGCCCCAGCATTTT. Translating it yields CASSLTLGGAQPQHF.

The chain links TRBV7-3 to TRBJ1-2; D gene ambiguous. Trimming shortened V by 11 bases and J by 8 bases, and 12 bases separated the two germline ends. The length of the CDR3 is 10 residues. CDR1 is SGHTA and CDR2 is FQGTGA in the germline V gene. The CDR3 is CAGSQRGYTF. CDR3 DNA sequence: TGTGCCGGAAGCCAGCGGGGCTACACCTTC.

This clone was seen a handful of times. In DNA, the CDR3 is TGTGCCAGCAGCTTAGCGGGGGGATCGGACACTGAAGCTTTCTTT. Protein product: CASSLAGGSDTEAFF. The chain has TRBV11-2 and TRBJ1-1; maybe TRBD1 (5 bases). CDR1 is SGHAT, CDR2 FQNNGV, per germline. Trimming stripped 1 base from V and 3 bases from J, with 12 bases between. CDR3 length equals 15 residues.

The V call is TRBV4-1, the J call TRBJ2-3; possible D gene TRBD2, 6 bases. CDR3 length equals 18 residues. Germline lookup yields CDR1 MGHRA and CDR2 YSYEKL. V lost 0 bases, J lost 2 bases, and 18 bases lay in between. CDR3 in amino acids: CASSQEPPRTTLTDTQYF. The DNA for the CDR3 is TGCGCCAGCAGCCAAGAACCCCCCCGGACTACACTCACAGATACGCAGTATTTT.

The chain recombines TRBV14 with TRBJ2-2, with a weak D call TRBD2 (5 bases). The CDR3 length is 15 residues. Trimming shortened V by 3 bases and J by 4 bases, and 12 bases separated the two germline ends. The germline CDR1 and CDR2 sequences are SGHDN and FVKESK. Here the CDR3 DNA reads TGTGCCAGCAGCCATACGGGGATGGGCACCGGGGAGCTGTTTTTT. This codes for CASSHTGMGTGELFF.

The genes are TRBV18 and TRBJ2-5, with TRBD1 matching over 12 bases. Germline CDR1 KGHSH, CDR2 LQKENI. Trimming removed 3 bases from V and 5 bases from J; junction bases left unmatched: 4. This CDR3 is built from 15 residues. The CDR3 sequence is CASSPPGTGGETQYF. In DNA, the CDR3 is TGTGCCAGCTCACCTCCCGGGACAGGGGGCGAGACCCAGTACTTC.

This clone was picked up one time. V usage is TRBV7-9 and J usage is TRBJ2-5; D remains ambiguous. TRBJ2-7 explains the end of the DNA better; the J call may be wrong. The CDR3 length is 13 residues. CDR1 is SEHNR and CDR2 is FQNEAQ in the germline V gene (reference sequence). CDR3 coding DNA: TGTGCCAGCAGCCATCTAGTTTCCTACGAGCAGTACTTC. Protein product: CASSHLVSYEQYF.